This T cell receptor beta chain was sequenced during a study of blood T cell repertoires in COVID-19. J lost 4 bases, V lost 5 bases, and 7 bases had no gene match. The CDR3 length is 14 residues. Germline V lookup: CDR1 MNHEY, CDR2 SMNVEV (reference sequence). How the authors handled the data: From reference gene primer amplification, estimates of nucleated cell counts were derived. The protocol was immunoSEQ multiplex PCR, while the TCRdb copy is restricted to in-frame clones and leaves out a portion. V and J calls and clone size are given by that table; D and trimming were obtained from the DNA. Of 200,000 to 300,000 clones in the sample, roughly 86% were seen once.

This TCR was sampled from a woman aged 18 to 35 who had recovered from COVID-19. Sequencing input: PBMCs or T cells enriched from blood (not recorded which). The rearrangement links TRBV27 to TRBJ2-7; 8 positions match TRBD1. CDR3: CASSAPGQDYEQYF. CDR3 nucleotide sequence: TGTGCCAGCAGTGCCCCGGGACAGGATTACGAGCAGTACTTC.